This T cell receptor beta chain was profiled in a study of OX40 agonist ivuxolimab in advanced cancers. The repertoire was sequenced with immunoSEQ multiplex PCR; TCRdb's copy has only in-frame clones and lacks some. Among 150,000 to 190,000 clones listed, around 94% were seen once. Germline V gene data show CDR1 as LGHNA and CDR2 as YSLEER. Trimming cost V 1 base and J 7 bases, with 13 bases left between them. The CDR3 consists of 15 residues. The sequences come from CD4+ or CD8+ T cells sorted from blood, collected in a trial of the OX40 agonist ivuxolimab. The V call is TRBV4-3, the J call TRBJ1-4, with D possibly matching TRBD1 (5 bases). The sequence derives from an adult with an advanced solid tumor such as melanoma, head and neck, liver or kidney cancer. The CDR3 is CASSQAGQGSEKLFF. In DNA, the CDR3 is TGCGCCAGCAGCCAAGCAGGGCAGGGTAGTGAAAAACTGTTTTTT.